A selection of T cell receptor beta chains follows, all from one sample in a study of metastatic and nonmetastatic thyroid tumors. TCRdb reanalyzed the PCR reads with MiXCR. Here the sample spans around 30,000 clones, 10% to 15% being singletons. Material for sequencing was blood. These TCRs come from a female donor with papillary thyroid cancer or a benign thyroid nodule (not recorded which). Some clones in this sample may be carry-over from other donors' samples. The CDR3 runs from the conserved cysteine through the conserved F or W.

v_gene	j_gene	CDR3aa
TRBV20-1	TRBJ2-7	CSARDGAFLREQYF
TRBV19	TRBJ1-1	CASSIMGRKNTEAFF
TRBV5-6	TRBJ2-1	CASSLEISRDNEQFF
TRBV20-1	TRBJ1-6	CSARVQNRGLRNSPLHF
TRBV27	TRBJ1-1	CASRENGFTEAFF
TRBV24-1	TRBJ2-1	CAVSEGGEDEQFF
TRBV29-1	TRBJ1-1	CSVGVGNTEAFF
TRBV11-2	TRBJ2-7	CASSLLAVYEQYF
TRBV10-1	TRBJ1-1	CASSESRGLGTEAFF
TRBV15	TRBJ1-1	CATSRINRGEAFF
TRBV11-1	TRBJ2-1	CASSLGDPTYNEQFF
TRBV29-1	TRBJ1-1	CSVEWGTEAFF
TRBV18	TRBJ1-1	CASSPPENTEAFF
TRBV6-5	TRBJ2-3	CASSYGREGDTQYF
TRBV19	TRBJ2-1	CASSIRTSGNNEQFF
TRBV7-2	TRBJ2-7	CASSPRAGTASTYEQYF
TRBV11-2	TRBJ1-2	CASSFGEIGYTF
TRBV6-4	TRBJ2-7	CASSDSGLGDEQYF
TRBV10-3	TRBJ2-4	CAISLGFRDEIQYF
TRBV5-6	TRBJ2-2	CASSPLGGQGFNGELFF
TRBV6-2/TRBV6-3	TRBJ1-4	CASRPGQATNEKLFF
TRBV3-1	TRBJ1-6	CASRPGTGSVGFHF
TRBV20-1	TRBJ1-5	CSARRGLSNQPQHF
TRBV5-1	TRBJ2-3	CASSLAPGDTQYF
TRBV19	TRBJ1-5	CASSIVGGQPQHF
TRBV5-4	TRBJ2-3	CASSSPERETDTQYF
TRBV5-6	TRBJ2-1	CASSLYNEQFF
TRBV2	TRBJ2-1	CASSASGSYNEQFF
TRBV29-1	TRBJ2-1	CSFPARTGDSNEQFF
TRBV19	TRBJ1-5	CASSTTTGSQPQHF
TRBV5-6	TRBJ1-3	CASSLPGSSGNTIYF
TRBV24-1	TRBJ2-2	CATRTEAGELFF
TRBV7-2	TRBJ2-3	CASSPRRGLGTDTQYF
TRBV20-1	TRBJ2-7	CSANSPPLSGRYEQYF
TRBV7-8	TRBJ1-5	CASSLGTGNQPQHF
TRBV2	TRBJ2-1	CASSRLAVSYNEQFF
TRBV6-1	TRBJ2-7	CASSPQVGTGGGEQYF
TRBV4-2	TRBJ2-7	CASSQGWPSVSYEQYF
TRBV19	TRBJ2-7	CASSSGVTGRLSEQYF
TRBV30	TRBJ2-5	CAWRTSGSIETQYF
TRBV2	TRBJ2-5	CASRPRQGARETQYF
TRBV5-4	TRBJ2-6	CASTDPTGPGANVLTF
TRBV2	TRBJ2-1	CASISTSGSYNEQFF
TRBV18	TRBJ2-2	CASSPGLQGRTGELFF
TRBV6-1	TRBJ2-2	CASSGLSGRTNTGELFF
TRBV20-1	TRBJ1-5	CSASRGFGQPQHF
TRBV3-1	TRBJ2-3	CASSQGGPRDTQYF
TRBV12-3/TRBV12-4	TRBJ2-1	CASSLIGSFNEQFF
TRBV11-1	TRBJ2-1	CASSLASGGLNEQFF
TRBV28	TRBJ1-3	CASRGGGGGNTIYF
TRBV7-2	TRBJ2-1	CASSRPGYEQFF